Reported below is one T cell receptor (beta chain). Its antigen is not known. This entry is derived from a study of blood T cells in healthy people across ages. A second PCR, run for roughly 7 to 12 cycles, used a sample-barcoded 5' primer plus a J-beta primer mix. All samples gave at least 3 million CDR3-containing paired-end reads. TCRdb fed the 5' RACE reads into MiXCR, producing one record per CDR3 protein. The data hold under 1 million distinct CDR3 sequences, with under 45% observed a single time. CDR1 and CDR2 from the germline V gene are SGHTA and FQGNSA. V gave up 6 bases and J gave up 0 bases; unmatched junction bases: 7. This CDR3 has 16 amino acids. General observations from the study: The long-lived group displayed more naive CD4+ cells, plus higher diversity, than the aged donors did. Naive and antigen-experienced cells were not separated, limiting conclusive comparison.

Input material: blood. The rearrangement uses TRBV7-2 and TRBJ2-7; 11 nucleotides line up with TRBD2. This TCR was sampled from a man aged 55 to 70 in good health. The CDR3: CASSYGGTSGSYEQYF. The CDR3 DNA reads TGTGCCAGCAGTTACGGGGGGACTAGCGGCTCCTACGAGCAGTACTTC.